These 29 T cell receptor beta chains share one sample of origin, sequenced in a study of tissue T cells after allogeneic stem cell transplantation. Time point meaning: mouse harvest day 7 after allogeneic transplant. Tail vein injection delivered 10^7 T-cell-depleted bone marrow cells and 10^6 splenic CD5+ T cells. The data were produced by immunoSEQ multiplex PCR, yet TCRdb's version contains in-frame clones alone and is incomplete. The sample records 6,500 to 7,500 clones, approximately 46% being singletons. Sequenced sample: gut tissue. These receptors originate from a female BALB/c mouse given C57BL/6 T cells with graft-versus-host disease after an allogeneic hematopoietic cell transplant.

On this clone itself: Gene names and germline refer to mouse. The read finishes 1 residue shy of the CDR3 end, and the germline J gene is used to complete it. The chain carries TRBV16 and TRBJ2-5, with D uncertain. Germline V gene sequence: CDR1 SGHSA, CDR2 FRNQAP. This CDR3 has 13 residues. V lost 2 bases to trimming and J lost 0 bases, with 3 bases between them. The CDR3 loop reads CASSLHNQDTQYF. Incomplete CDR3 DNA: TGTGCAAGCAGCTTACATAACCAAGACACCCAGTAC.

A remark on this clone: Gene and germline names: mouse. The read gets to within 1 residue of the CDR3 end, and the germline J gene fills in the rest. V and J are TRBV26 and TRBJ2-1; D unresolved. The CDR3 totals 12 residues. Germline V gives CDR1 KGHPV, CDR2 FQNQEV (reference sequence). Trimming took 2 bases from V and 7 from J, leaving 6 bases between them. Partial CDR3 DNA: TGTGCCAGCAGTCTGAGCAGGGCTGAGCAGTTC. Translated: CASSLSRAEQF. Given in full, the CDR3 is CASSLSRAEQFF.

Worth noting for this clone: Genes and germline come from the mouse. Incomplete CDR3 DNA: TGTGCCAGCAGCCCTGGGACAGGGGGCACCGGGCAGCTCTAC. It encodes CASSPGTGGTGQLY. The full CDR3 sequence reads CASSPGTGGTGQLYF. This chain links TRBV26 with TRBJ2-2; TRBD1 agrees at 11 bases. Read coverage stops 1 residue before the CDR3 terminus; the germline J gene supplies the remainder. The V gene's germline CDR1 is KGHPV and CDR2 FQNQEV (reference sequence). V trimming: 6 bases; J trimming: 4 bases; junction bases outside the gene matches: 4. The CDR3 is 15 amino acids.

In the case of this clone: Gene names denote mouse genes. With the read ending 1 residue before the CDR3 end, the germline J gene is used to fill in that end. The chain joins TRBV23 to TRBJ1-1. Germline lookup yields CDR1 KGHTA and CDR2 FQNQQP. The CDR3 loop spans 12 amino acids. The CDR3 loop reads CSSSQGNTEVFF. The CDR3 bases that were read are TGCTCCAGCAGTCAAGGGAACACAGAAGTCTTC. Together with reference TRBV23 and TRBJ1-1, the CDR3 gives the full variable domain: DAAVTQKPRYLIKMKGQEAEMKCIPEKGHTAVFWYQQKQSKELKFLIYFQNQQPLDQIDMVKERFSAVCPSSSLCSLGIRTCEAEDSALYLCSSSQGNTEVFFGKGTRLTVV.

This clone was seen only once. Germline and genes: mouse. The sequence runs out 1 residue before the end of the CDR3; the remainder is reconstructed from the germline J gene. The rearrangement joins TRBV31 to TRBJ2-3, with TRBD1 identical over 11 bases. V was clipped by 5 bases and J by 1 base; unmatched bases: 2. Germline V gene data show CDR1 as GKSSPN and CDR2 as SITVG. The CDR3 runs 14 residues. The CDR3 sequence is CAWGQGARAETLYF. Partial CDR3 DNA: TGTGCCTGGGGACAGGGGGCCCGTGCAGAAACGCTGTAT.

Turning to this clone: The listed genes are named as in mouse. The read falls 1 residue short of the CDR3 end, and the missing part is taken from the germline J gene. The rearrangement joins TRBV15 to TRBJ1-4; D not certain. There are 12 residues in the CDR3. The germline V and J ends were trimmed by 6 bases and 5 bases, with 7 bases remaining between them. The V gene's germline CDR1 is SGHND and CDR2 FRSKSL. The covered CDR3 bases are TGTGCCAGCAGGACAAAAAACGAAAGATTATTT. This sequence encodes CASRTKNERLF. The entire CDR3 reads CASRTKNERLFF.

This clone has only a few counts. Gene names and germline refer to mouse. The read terminates 1 residue ahead of where the CDR3 ends, so the germline J gene completes it. V gene TRBV26 combines with J gene TRBJ1-4, with TRBD1 matching over 7 bases. The J segment lost 3 bases and the V segment lost 4 bases, leaving 2 bases of the junction unmatched. Germline assignment: CDR1 KGHPV and CDR2 FQNQEV (reference sequence). The length of the CDR3 is 14 residues. The CDR3 bases that were read are TGTGCCAGCAGTCCCGGGACAGCCAACGAAAGATTATTT. Translation: CASSPGTANERLF. The CDR3 in full is CASSPGTANERLFF.

This clone was seen only once. Mouse names are used for the genes. The CDR3 end falls 1 residue outside the read, so it is completed with the germline J gene. V usage is TRBV24 and J usage is TRBJ1-2; 10 nucleotides line up with TRBD1. There are 14 residues in the CDR3. V lost 6 bases and J lost 2; bases outside the gene matches: 3. Per germline, CDR1 KGHTA and CDR2 FRNEEI. The CDR3 sequence is CASRRDRGNSDYTF. The covered CDR3 bases are TGTGCCAGCAGGCGGGACAGGGGCAACTCCGACTACACC.

As concerns this clone: These gene names are mouse names. The read is 1 residue too short to cover the CDR3 end, so that end is filled in from the germline J gene. The sample holds other DNA sequences that translate to the same CDR3. The chain employs TRBV23 and TRBJ2-3. The V gene's germline CDR1 is KGHTA and CDR2 FQNQQP. The CDR3 has 14 amino acids. Partial CDR3 DNA: TGCTCCAGCAGTCAATCGGGTAGTGCAGAAACGCTGTAT. Translating gives CSSSQSGSAETLY. The whole CDR3 sequence is CSSSQSGSAETLYF.

As to this clone: An end of the junction does not agree with germline; a read error may underlie this. Gene labels here are mouse ones. Read data end 1 residue before the CDR3 end; the end is taken from the germline J gene. This sequence joins TRBV13-2 and TRBJ2-7; 8 bases match TRBD2. The V gene's germline CDR1 is NNHNN and CDR2 SYGAGS (reference sequence). This CDR3 contains 14 residues. The CDR3 loop is CASSDATGGYEQYF. The part of the CDR3 DNA that was read is TGTGCCAGCAGTGATGCCACTGGGGGCTATGAACAGTAC.

For this clone: Germline and genes: mouse. The read is 1 residue too short to cover the CDR3 end, so that end is filled in from the germline J gene. The rearrangement links TRBV15 to TRBJ2-4; no reliable D call. In germline, CDR1 is SGHND, CDR2 FRSKSL. The V end was cut by 4 bases, the J end by 0 bases, with 8 bases between. The CDR3 length is 14 residues. CDR3 DNA, as far as it was read: TGTGCCAGCAGTTCCGACAATAGTCAAAACACCTTGTAC. Protein sequence: CASSSDNSQNTLY. Given in full, the CDR3 is CASSSDNSQNTLYF. Complete variable domain (other parts from reference TRBV15 and TRBJ2-4): DAGVTQTPRHEVAEKGQTIILKCEPVSGHNDLFWYRQTKIQGLELLSYFRSKSLMEDGGAFKDRFKAEMLNSSFSTLKIQPTEPKDSAVYLCASSSDNSQNTLYFGAGTRLSVL.

Notes on this clone: The genes are named according to mouse. The read comes to an end 1 residue before the CDR3 does, leaving the germline J gene to fill in the end. This chain links TRBV14 with TRBJ2-7; TRBD1 matches 7 bases. The CDR3 spans 14 residues. J lost 0 bases, V lost 2 bases, and 2 bases had no gene match. In germline, CDR1 is SGHDT, CDR2 FRDEAV. CDR3 DNA, as far as it was read: TGTGCCAGCAGTTTACAGGGGAGCTCCTATGAACAGTAC. Protein product: CASSLQGSSYEQY. The full CDR3 sequence reads CASSLQGSSYEQYF.

A note on this clone: Gene names and germline match the mouse. The CDR3 end falls 1 residue outside the read, so it is completed with the germline J gene. The rearrangement uses TRBV21 and TRBJ2-3, with 7 positions matching TRBD2. TRBV21 is known as an ORF, though its function is uncertain. The ends lost 6 bases at V and 1 base at J; junction bases unmatched: 7. The CDR3 consists of 15 residues. CDR3 DNA, as far as it was read: TGTGCTAGCAGCCTTGGGGGGAGAGGTGCAGAAACGCTGTAT. Protein product: CASSLGGRGAETLY. From start to end, the CDR3 is CASSLGGRGAETLYF.

Worth noting for this clone: Genes and germline are mouse. The observed sequence ends 1 residue before the CDR3 terminus, with the missing tail filled in from the germline J gene. J is TRBJ2-7 and V is TRBV23; TRBD1, the D gene given by the table, was not confirmed from the DNA. The germline V gene has CDR1 KGHTA and CDR2 FQNQQP. The CDR3 loop spans 12 amino acids. Incomplete CDR3 DNA: TGCTCCAGCAGTCAGACAGATTATGAACAGTAC. Translating it yields CSSSQTDYEQY. The CDR3 in full is CSSSQTDYEQYF.

As for this clone: Mouse names are used for the genes. The sequence runs out 1 residue before the end of the CDR3; the remainder is reconstructed from the germline J gene. This chain connects TRBV3 to TRBJ1-1; 7 bases line up with TRBD1. The V and J ends lost 3 bases and 8 bases, in that order; junction bases with no gene match: 6. The germline CDR1 and CDR2 sequences are SNHLY and FYNGKV (reference sequence). The CDR3 is made up of 13 amino acids. The CDR3 reads CASSLGQNVEVFF. The DNA read from the CDR3 is TGTGCCAGCAGCTTGGGACAGAACGTGGAAGTCTTC.

Remarks on this clone: Gene names refer to mouse genes. Read data end 1 residue before the CDR3 end; the end is taken from the germline J gene. This rearrangement joins TRBV2 to TRBJ1-1; D might be TRBD1 (6 bases). Germline V gene data show CDR1 as LGHNA and CDR2 as YSYQKL. This CDR3 has 14 amino acids. V was trimmed by 0 bases and J by 5 bases, leaving 10 bases between them. The CDR3 region is CASSQDGGRTEVFF. The covered CDR3 bases are TGTGCCAGCAGCCAAGACGGGGGGCGTACAGAAGTCTTC.

The sample holds a few counts of this clone. These gene names are mouse names. The read terminates 1 residue ahead of where the CDR3 ends, so the germline J gene completes it. V is TRBV13-2 and J is TRBJ1-5, with 7 bases identical to TRBD1. CDR3 length: 15 amino acids. J gave up 2 bases and V 3 bases, and 5 bases lay outside the gene matches. Looked up from germline, CDR1 is NNHNN and CDR2 is SYGAGS (reference sequence). The CDR3 reads CASGGGQFHNQAPLF. Partial CDR3 DNA: TGTGCCAGCGGTGGGGGACAGTTCCACAACCAGGCTCCGCTT.

A note on this clone: Gene names follow the mouse nomenclature. Read data end 1 residue before the CDR3 end; the end is taken from the germline J gene. J is TRBJ2-4 and V is TRBV19, with TRBD2 matching over 10 bases. After removal of 5 bases from V and 5 bases from J, the junction contained 8 bases not matched to a gene. CDR3 length equals 15 residues. Germline assignment: CDR1 FNHDT and CDR2 SITEND (reference sequence). The sequenced part of the CDR3 DNA is TGTGCCAGCAGAGTGGGACTGGGGAGGCTAAACACCTTGTAC. Translated: CASRVGLGRLNTLY. The whole CDR3 reads CASRVGLGRLNTLYF.

In this sample, this clone turned up a few times. Gene names denote mouse genes. The CDR3 extends 1 residue past the end of the read, so its final part is completed from the germline J gene. This sequence joins TRBV26 and TRBJ1-5; TRBD1 agrees at 9 bases. The V gene's germline CDR1 is KGHPV and CDR2 FQNQEV (reference sequence). Trimming took 4 bases from V and 3 from J; bases not matched to a gene: 1. The CDR3 consists of 14 residues. The CDR3 DNA, read in part, is TGTGCCAGCAGTCGGACAGGGGCCAACCAGGCTCCGCTT. As protein: CASSRTGANQAPL. The entire CDR3 is CASSRTGANQAPLF.

This clone was observed a single time. Mouse germline and gene names are used. The sequence runs out 1 residue before the end of the CDR3; the remainder is reconstructed from the germline J gene. The chain has TRBV12-2 and TRBJ2-1; 11 bases line up with TRBD2. The CDR3 contains 16 residues. In germline, CDR1 is SGHLS, CDR2 HYDKME. Losses at the gene ends were 3 bases for V and 1 base for J; bases not matched to a gene: 4. CDR3 DNA, as far as it was read: TGTGCCAGCTCTTTCCGGACTGGGGGGAACTATGCTGAGCAGTTC. Protein: CASSFRTGGNYAEQF. The whole CDR3 region reads CASSFRTGGNYAEQFF.

This clone is classed as large. Gene names follow the mouse nomenclature. The read is 1 residue too short to cover the CDR3 end, so that end is filled in from the germline J gene. The chain couples TRBV2 to TRBJ2-7, with TRBD2 identical over 7 bases. Trimming at V came to 0 bases and at J to 1 base, leaving 3 bases not matched to a gene. This CDR3 region has 15 residues. In germline, CDR1 is LGHNA, CDR2 YSYQKL. The CDR3 DNA, read in part, is TGTGCCAGCAGCCAAGAGGGCTGGGGGTCCTATGAACAGTAC. This translates into CASSQEGWGSYEQY. The entire CDR3 protein is CASSQEGWGSYEQYF.

Points on this clone: Gene names follow the mouse nomenclature. The read halts 1 residue ahead of the CDR3 end, with the missing end drawn from the germline J gene. V gene TRBV26 combines with J gene TRBJ1-3; D is unresolved. Between the trimmed V and J ends, which lost 4 bases and 0 bases, there was a span of 4 bases. The CDR3 runs to 13 residues. CDR1 is KGHPV, CDR2 FQNQEV, per germline (reference sequence). The CDR3 DNA, read in part, is TGTGCCAGCAGTCGATTTTCTGGAAATACGCTCTAT. Amino acids: CASSRFSGNTLY. The whole CDR3 sequence reads CASSRFSGNTLYF.

Notes on this clone: Here the gene names and germline are mouse. The CDR3 end lies 1 residue beyond the end of the read and is filled in from the germline J gene. V and J are TRBV26 and TRBJ2-4, with 7 nucleotides matching TRBD2. The ends lost 4 bases at V and 0 bases at J; junction bases unmatched: 4. CDR1 is KGHPV and CDR2 is FQNQEV in the germline V gene (reference sequence). CDR3 length: 15 amino acids. CDR3 residues: CASSPSGGSQNTLYF. The CDR3 bases that were read are TGTGCCAGCAGTCCGTCGGGGGGGAGTCAAAACACCTTGTAC.

Regarding this clone: Here the gene names and germline are mouse. The CDR3 bases that were read are TGTGCCAGCAGCTTCGGACAGGGAGGTGCAGAAACGCTGTAT. The encoded protein is CASSFGQGGAETLY. Given in full, the CDR3 is CASSFGQGGAETLYF. The chain is built from TRBV3 and TRBJ2-3; the match to TRBD1 covers 8 bases. Read sequence stops 1 residue before the CDR3 end, and the germline J gene provides the missing end. Germline lookup yields CDR1 SNHLY and CDR2 FYNGKV (reference sequence). The CDR3 totals 15 residues. With 3 bases clipped from V and 1 base from J, the junction kept 3 bases outside the gene matches.

A remark on this clone: Genes here carry mouse names. The read comes to an end 1 residue before the CDR3 does, leaving the germline J gene to fill in the end. This chain links TRBV3 with TRBJ1-4; maybe TRBD1 (5 bases). V gave up 5 bases and J gave up 0 bases, with 10 bases separating them. The CDR3 runs to 15 residues. Per the germline V gene, CDR1 is SNHLY and CDR2 is FYNGKV (reference sequence). The sequenced part of the CDR3 DNA is TGTGCCAGCAGCAACCAGGGCATTTCCAACGAAAGATTATTT. Translation gives CASSNQGISNERLF. The whole CDR3 reads CASSNQGISNERLFF.

A word on this clone: Genes and germline come from the mouse. Coverage ceases 1 residue before the CDR3 finishes, and the germline J gene fills in the end. The J gene is TRBJ2-1, the V gene TRBV20; 8 bases fit TRBD2. The length of the CDR3 is 14 residues. Losses at the gene ends were 1 base for V and 8 bases for J; bases not matched to a gene: 7. Germline V gene data show CDR1 as GFQATS and CDR2 as STVNSAI. CDR3 DNA (partial): TGTGGTGCTAGGGGTGGCCTGGGGGGCACTGAGCAGTTC. Translating gives CGARGGLGGTEQF. The entire CDR3 protein reads CGARGGLGGTEQFF.

By frequency in the sample, this clone is medium-sized. Germline and genes here are mouse. The CDR3 end is not reached by the read, which stops 1 residue before it; the germline J gene fills it in. The chain has TRBV13-1 and TRBJ2-7; 12 bases match TRBD2. The CDR3 runs to 15 residues. V lost 2 bases and J lost 4; bases outside the gene matches: 4. Germline CDR1 is NSHNY and CDR2 is SYGAGN. The CDR3: CASSEGLGGLYEQYF. CDR3 DNA (partial): TGTGCCAGCAGTGAGGGACTGGGGGGCCTATATGAACAGTAC.

Points on this clone: Gene names are mouse gene names. The CDR3 end is not reached by the read, which stops 1 residue before it; the germline J gene fills it in. The J gene is TRBJ1-4, the V gene TRBV26; no firm D call. CDR3 length equals 13 residues. With 6 bases removed from V and 0 bases from J, the gap between germline ends came to 5 bases. Germline CDR1 is KGHPV and CDR2 is FQNQEV (reference sequence). The CDR3 bases that were read are TGTGCCAGCAGCCAGCTTTCCAACGAAAGATTATTT. Its protein is CASSQLSNERLF. The whole CDR3 sequence reads CASSQLSNERLFF. The full variable domain, its missing parts supplied by reference TRBV26 and TRBJ1-4, is NSKVIQTPRYLVKGQGQKAKMRCIPEKGHPVVFWYQQNKNNEFKFLINFQNQEVLQQIDMTEKRFSAECPSNSPCSLEIQSSEAGDSALYLCASSQLSNERLFFGHGTKLSVL.

Remarks on this clone: Genes and germline come from the mouse. The missing CDR3 end, 1 residue past where the read stops, is filled in from the germline J gene. V is TRBV24 and J is TRBJ2-7; 10 bases agree with TRBD1. The CDR3 spans 14 residues. From germline, CDR1 is KGHTA and CDR2 FRNEEI. After removal of 6 bases from V and 5 bases from J, the junction contained 7 bases not matched to a gene. CDR3 amino acids: CASSPGQGRDEQYF. The sequenced part of the CDR3 DNA is TGTGCCAGCAGCCCGGGACAGGGGAGGGATGAACAGTAC.